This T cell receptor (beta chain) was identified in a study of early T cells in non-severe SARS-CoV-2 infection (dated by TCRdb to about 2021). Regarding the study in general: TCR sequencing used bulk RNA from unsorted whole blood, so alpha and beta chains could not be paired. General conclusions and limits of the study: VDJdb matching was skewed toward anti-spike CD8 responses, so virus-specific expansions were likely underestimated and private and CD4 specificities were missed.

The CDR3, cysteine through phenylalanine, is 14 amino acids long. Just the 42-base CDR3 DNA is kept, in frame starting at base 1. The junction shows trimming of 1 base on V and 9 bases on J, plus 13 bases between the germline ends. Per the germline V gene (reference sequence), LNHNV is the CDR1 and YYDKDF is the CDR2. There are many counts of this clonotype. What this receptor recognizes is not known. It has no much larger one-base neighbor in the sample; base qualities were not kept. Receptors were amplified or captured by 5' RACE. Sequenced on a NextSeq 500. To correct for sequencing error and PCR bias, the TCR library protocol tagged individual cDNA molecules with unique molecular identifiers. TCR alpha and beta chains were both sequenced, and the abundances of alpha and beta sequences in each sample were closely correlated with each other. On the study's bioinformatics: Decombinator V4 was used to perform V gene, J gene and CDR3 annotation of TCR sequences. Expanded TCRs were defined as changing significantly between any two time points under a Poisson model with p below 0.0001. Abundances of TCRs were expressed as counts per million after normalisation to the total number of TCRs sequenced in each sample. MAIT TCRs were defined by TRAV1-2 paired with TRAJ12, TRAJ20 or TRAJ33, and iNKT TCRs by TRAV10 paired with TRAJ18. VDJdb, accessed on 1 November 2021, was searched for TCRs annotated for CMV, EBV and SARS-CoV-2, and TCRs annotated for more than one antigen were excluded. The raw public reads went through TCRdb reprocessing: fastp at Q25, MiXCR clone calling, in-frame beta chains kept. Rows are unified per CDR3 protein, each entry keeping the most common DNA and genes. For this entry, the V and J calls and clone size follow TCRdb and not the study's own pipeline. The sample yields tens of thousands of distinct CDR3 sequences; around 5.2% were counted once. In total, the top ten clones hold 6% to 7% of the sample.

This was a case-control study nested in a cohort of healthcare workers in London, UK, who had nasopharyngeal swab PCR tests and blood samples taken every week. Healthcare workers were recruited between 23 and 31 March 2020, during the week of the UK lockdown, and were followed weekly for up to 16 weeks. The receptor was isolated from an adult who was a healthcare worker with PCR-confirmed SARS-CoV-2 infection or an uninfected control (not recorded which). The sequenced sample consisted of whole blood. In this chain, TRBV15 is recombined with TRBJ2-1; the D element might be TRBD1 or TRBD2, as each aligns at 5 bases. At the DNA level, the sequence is TGTGCCACCAGCAGAGGGGCCCCTGGGGGTGAGCAGTTCTTC. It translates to CATSRGAPGGEQFF.